Listed below are T cell receptor beta chains from one sample, sequenced in a study of T cell responses to AZD1222 COVID-19 vaccine. Method: immunoSEQ multiplex PCR; TCRdb's copy keeps in-frame clones and lacks some. The repertoire holds roughly 79,000 clones, 70% to 85% seen once, with roughly 20% in the top ten. Sequenced here: peripheral blood, sampled on day 0 of AZD1222 vaccination. The receptor set was obtained from an adult in good health. Each CDR3 is given with its conserved first and last residue. Each record gives: clone size, J gene, V gene, D gene, CDR3 DNA, CDR3 protein. A D gene is named only where the DNA matches it firmly. A clone size is listed for some rows: how often the clone was seen (once, few, many), or a class if it is expanded.

. TRBJ2-1 TRBV6-5 TRBD1 TGTGCCAGCATTGGGACAGGGATTTACAATGAGCAGTTCTTC CASIGTGIYNEQFF
. TRBJ1-6 TRBV6-5 . TGTGCCAGCAGTTACTTCGGGGGCTTCGGAAATTCACCCCTCCACTTT CASSYFGGFGNSPLHF
. TRBJ2-5 TRBV5-4 TRBD2 TGTGCCAGCAGCTCAGGACTAGCGGGATTAGAGACCCAGTACTTC CASSSGLAGLETQYF
. TRBJ1-1 TRBV6-5 TRBD1 TGTGCCAGTCGCGGGACAGGGCTAGAGAACACTGAAGCTTTCTTT CASRGTGLENTEAFF
few TRBJ1-3 TRBV5-4 . TGTGCCAGCAGCTTACAGGCCTCTGGAAACACCATATATTTT CASSLQASGNTIYF
. TRBJ2-1 TRBV7-2 . TGTGCCAGCAGCTTAGGTCTCCGATCCTTCTACAATGAGCAGTTCTTC CASSLGLRSFYNEQFF
. TRBJ2-1 TRBV6-6 . TGTGCCAGCAGTTACGAAGGGGAGCCTGTGCATGAGCAGTTCTTC CASSYEGEPVHEQFF
medium-sized TRBJ2-3 TRBV25-1 . TGTGCCAGCAGTGAAACAGATTCTACGACAGGGAGGGCAGATACGCAGTATTTT CASSETDSTTGRADTQYF
. TRBJ1-2 TRBV2 . TGTGCCAGCAGTGAAGAGGACAGCCAGTACTATGGCTACACCTTC CASSEEDSQYYGYTF
. TRBJ1-5 TRBV28 TRBD1 TGTGCCAGCATCAGGGGGGGGTGGGACAATCAGCCCCAGCATTTT CASIRGGWDNQPQHF
. TRBJ2-7 TRBV3-1/TRBV3-2 . TGTGCCAGCAGCCCGCAGGGGTCCGAGCAGTACTTC CASSPQGSEQYF
. TRBJ1-1 TRBV18 TRBD1 TGTGCCAGCTCACCTCTTCCAGGGGGCGGCGGCACTGAAGCTTTCTTT CASSPLPGGGGTEAFF
. TRBJ2-1 TRBV6-5 . TGTGCCAGCAGTTACTTCGGGGGAACATACAATGAGCAGTTCTTC CASSYFGGTYNEQFF
. TRBJ1-6 TRBV27 TRBD1 TGTGCCAGCAGTTTCGGGGGGCCAGGGGGCGCCTATAATTCACCCCTCCACTTT CASSFGGPGGAYNSPLHF
. TRBJ1-5 TRBV28 TRBD1 TGTGCCAGCAGTACGGGACAGGGGTATCAGCCCCAGCATTTT CASSTGQGYQPQHF
. TRBJ2-5 TRBV5-6 . TGTGCCAGCAGCTTCTTCGGTGGACAAGAGACCCAGTACTTC CASSFFGGQETQYF
many TRBJ2-3 TRBV5-4 TRBD2 TGTGCCAGCAGCTTCACACTAGCGGGAGGGCCCACAGATACGCAGTATTTT CASSFTLAGGPTDTQYF
. TRBJ2-7 TRBV18 . TGTGCCAGCTCACCGCTACCACAGGGTCCGGGCGACGAGCAGTACTTC CASSPLPQGPGDEQYF
once TRBJ2-5 TRBV7-7 TRBD1 TGTGCCAGCAGCTCGACAGGGATCATAGAGACCCAGTACTTC CASSSTGIIETQYF
. TRBJ1-1 TRBV11-1 . TGTGCCAGCAGCCCGCGTGTACAGGGATTAGGGGAAGCTTTCTTT CASSPRVQGLGEAFF
. TRBJ1-1 TRBV2 TRBD1 TGTGCCAGCAGTTCCGGGACAGCGAACACTGAAGCTTTCTTT CASSSGTANTEAFF
few TRBJ2-7 TRBV5-6 TRBD1 TGTGCCAGCAGCCCACAACCGGGACAGACCTACGAGCAGTACTTC CASSPQPGQTYEQYF
. TRBJ1-4 TRBV11-2 . TGTGCCAGCAGCCACGCATTCAGGGGCGGCTGGGAAAAACTGTTTTTT CASSHAFRGGWEKLFF
. TRBJ1-1 TRBV5-1 . TGCGCCAGCAGCTTGGAGTTGAACACTGAAGCTTTCTTT CASSLELNTEAFF
. TRBJ1-2 TRBV5-4 TRBD1 TGTGCCAGCAGCGAGGGACAGGGGGACGGTGGCTACACCTTC CASSEGQGDGGYTF
. TRBJ1-3 TRBV30 . TGTGCCTGGGGGTTTTTTTGGGAGGGAAACACCATATATTTT CAWGFFWEGNTIYF
. TRBJ1-6 TRBV11-2 TRBD1 TGTGCCAGCAGCCCGGACAGGATTAATTCACCCCTCCACTTT CASSPDRINSPLHF
. TRBJ1-1 TRBV14 TRBD1 TGTGCCAGCAGTTGGGACAGGGGAACTGAAGCTTTCTTT CASSWDRGTEAFF
. TRBJ1-4 TRBV4-3 TRBD1 TGCGCCAGCAGCCAACGGACAGGGTATGAAAAACTGTTTTTT CASSQRTGYEKLFF
. TRBJ2-1 TRBV27 TRBD2 TGTGCCAGCAGTTCAGCGGGAGGGCCGGAGTTCTTC CASSSAGGPEFF
. TRBJ2-1 TRBV6-2/TRBV6-3 . TGTGCCAGCAGTTACAAGGGTCACAATGAGCAGTTCTTC CASSYKGHNEQFF
once TRBJ2-7 TRBV19 TRBD1 TGTGCCAGTAAGCCCGGTACAGGGGGAGTGAGGGAGCAGTACTTC CASKPGTGGVREQYF
. TRBJ1-6 TRBV2 . TGTGCCAGCCGGGACACTTATAATTCACCCCTCCACTTT CASRDTYNSPLHF
. TRBJ1-5 TRBV12-3/TRBV12-4 . TGTGCCAGCAGTCTAGATGACCAGCCCCAGCATTTT CASSLDDQPQHF
. TRBJ1-3 TRBV13 . TGTGCCAGCAGCTCGACCTTGAGGCGAAACACCATATATTTT CASSSTLRRNTIYF
. TRBJ1-5 TRBV7-2 . TGTGCCAGCAGCACCCAGGGTAACGGCAATCAGCCCCAGCATTTT CASSTQGNGNQPQHF
. TRBJ2-2 TRBV11-2 TRBD2 TGTGCCAGCAGGCCGTCGTCGGGGGGGACGAACACCGGGGAGCTGTTTTTT CASRPSSGGTNTGELFF
. TRBJ1-1 TRBV27 TRBD1 TGTGCCAGCAGTTTGGACAGGGGTGACACTGAAGCTTTCTTT CASSLDRGDTEAFF
. TRBJ2-2 TRBV18 TRBD1 TGTGCCAGCTCACTCCAGGGGGTTGATACGTTGGCCACCGGGGAGCTGTTTTTT CASSLQGVDTLATGELFF
. TRBJ1-4 TRBV12-3/TRBV12-4 . TGTGCCAGCAGGACCAACACCAATGAAAAACTGTTTTTT CASRTNTNEKLFF
. TRBJ2-5 TRBV5-6 TRBD2 TGTGCCAGCAGCTTGGAAAGCGGGAACCTACAAGAGACCCAGTACTTC CASSLESGNLQETQYF
. TRBJ1-1 TRBV28 . TGTGCCAGCAGAACCCCGGGACCCTCGGCGGGAGCTTTCTTT CASRTPGPSAGAFF
. TRBJ2-1 TRBV18 . TGTGCCAGCTCACCACCGGAGAGGGGGTACAATGAGCAGTTCTTC CASSPPERGYNEQFF
few TRBJ2-3 TRBV27 TRBD2 TGTGCCAGTCGACTAGCGGGAACAGATACGCAGTATTTT CASRLAGTDTQYF
. TRBJ2-1 TRBV6-1 . TGTGCCAGCAGTGAAGAACTCGGGAGCTCCTACAATGAGCAGTTCTTC CASSEELGSSYNEQFF
. TRBJ2-1 TRBV5-6 TRBD1 TGTGCCAGCAGCGTAGGACAGGGAGCTTTCTACAATGAGCAGTTCTTC CASSVGQGAFYNEQFF
. TRBJ1-2 TRBV6-6 . TGTGCCAGCAGTCCCCAACAGCGGGGGGTTGAGGGGTATGGCTACACCTTC CASSPQQRGVEGYGYTF